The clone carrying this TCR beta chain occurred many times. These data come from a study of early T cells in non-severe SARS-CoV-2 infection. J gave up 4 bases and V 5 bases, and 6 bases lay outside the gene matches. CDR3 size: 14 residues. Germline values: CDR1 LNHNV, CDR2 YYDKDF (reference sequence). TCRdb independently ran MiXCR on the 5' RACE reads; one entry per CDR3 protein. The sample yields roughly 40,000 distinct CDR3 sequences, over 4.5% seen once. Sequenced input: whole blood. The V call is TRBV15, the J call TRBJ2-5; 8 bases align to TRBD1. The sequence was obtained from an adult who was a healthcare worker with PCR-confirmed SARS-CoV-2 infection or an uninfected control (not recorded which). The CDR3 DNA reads TGTGCCACCAGCCGAGGACAGGGAGGAGAGACCCAGTACTTC. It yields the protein CATSRGQGGETQYF.